This T cell receptor (beta chain) was retrieved from a study of T cell changes during pregnancy in multiple sclerosis. Some clones are missing from TCRdb's copy, which holds only in-frame ones; the method was immunoSEQ multiplex PCR. The data contain 70,000 to 90,000 clones, 85% to 95% of them singletons. The CDR3 covers 13 residues. V was pared by 5 bases and J by 5 bases, with 12 bases between. The V gene's germline CDR1 is MNHEY and CDR2 SMNVEV (reference sequence). The V gene is TRBV27, the J gene TRBJ2-5, with a possible D match to TRBD2 (5 bases). The clonotype originates from a female donor in good health, enrolled as a control in a pregnancy study. The source was peripheral blood, collected in the second trimester of pregnancy. This CDR3 reads CASSPGWRETQYF. For the CDR3, the DNA is TGTGCCAGCAGTCCGGGATGGAGGGAGACCCAGTACTTC.